This TCR beta chain was sequenced in a study of blood T cell repertoires in COVID-19. Those enrolled, adults aged roughly 18 to 95 years, came from 24 US areas. Authors' processing steps: It was from reference gene primer amplification that nucleated cell counts were estimated. Measured with immunoSEQ multiplex PCR; TCRdb has only the in-frame clones, and not every one. For V, J and clone size, that table is used; D and trimming come from the DNA. The top ten clones hold approximately 1% of a sample with around 290,000 clones, 70% to 90% of them seen once. This TCR was sampled from a woman in her twenties or thirties who had recovered from COVID-19. Input material: PBMCs or T cells enriched from blood (not recorded which).

The CDR3 protein is CASSVGNRVSTDTQYF. The CDR3 DNA reads as TGTGCCAGCAGCGTAGGGAACAGGGTGAGCACAGATACGCAGTATTTT. V is TRBV9 and J is TRBJ2-3, with TRBD1 as a possible D gene (6 bases). This CDR3 comprises 16 residues. V was pared by 0 bases and J by 0 bases, with 11 bases between. CDR1 and CDR2 from the germline V gene are SGDLS and YYNGEE.